These 10 T cell receptor beta chains share one sample of origin, sequenced in a study of blood T cells in healthy people across ages. A second PCR of 7 to 11 cycles used a sample-barcoded 5' primer and a J-beta primer mix. One entry per CDR3 protein, called by TCRdb with MiXCR from the 5' RACE reads. In the table there are more than 800,000 distinct CDR3 sequences, under 35% of which are singletons. Sequences were obtained from blood. The receptors here all came from an elderly woman in good health.

V and J are TRBV6-2 or TRBV6-3 and TRBJ1-1, with D unresolved. The CDR3 loop spans 14 amino acids. V was pared by 3 bases and J by 2 bases, with 10 bases between. Germline V CDR1 and CDR2: MNHEY, SVGEGT. CDR3 protein: CASSYVAQNTEAFF. The DNA for the CDR3 is TGTGCCAGCAGTTATGTGGCCCAAAACACTGAAGCTTTCTTT.

This clonotype was counted at least ten times. This clone may be a read error of a much larger clone one base away. The chain is built from TRBV5-1 and TRBJ2-5, with D maybe TRBD2 (5 bases). The CDR3 length is 13 residues. Looked up from germline, CDR1 is SGHRS and CDR2 is YFSETQ. Trimming removed 4 bases from V and 5 bases from J, with 12 bases in between. The CDR3 bases are TGCGCCAGCAGCCCCGGGATTGGTGAGACCCAGTACTTC. Amino acid sequence: CASSPGIGETQYF.

As concerns this clonotype: Given a much more abundant clone one base away, this may be a read error. J is TRBJ2-3 and V is TRBV7-2; D is possibly TRBD2 (5 bases). Germline CDR1 is SGHTA and CDR2 is FQGNSA. This CDR3 spans 15 amino acids. V gave up 1 base and J gave up 8 bases, with 16 bases separating them. The CDR3 bases are TGTGCCAGCAGCTTAGGTACTCCGGGATTGGGTACGCAGTATTTT. Its translation is CASSLGTPGLGTQYF.

This clonotype was found a few times. The CDR3 nucleotides read TGTGCCAGCAGCCAGGGACAGGTGAACTATGGCTACACCTTC. This codes for CASSQGQVNYGYTF. The rearrangement uses TRBV5-5 and TRBJ1-2; TRBD1 agrees at 8 bases. There are 14 residues in the CDR3. V lost 4 bases and J lost 2; bases outside the gene matches: 4. Germline loops: CDR1 SGHKS, CDR2 YYEKEE (reference sequence).

This clonotype has a count of ten or more. The chain joins TRBV5-8 to TRBJ2-3; no reliable D call. V shed 1 base and J shed 2 bases, with 20 bases lying between them. Germline assignment: CDR1 SGHTS and CDR2 YDEGEE. This CDR3 contains 18 residues. The CDR3 region is CASSLFLRTANPTDTQYF. The CDR3, as DNA: TGTGCCAGCAGCTTGTTTTTAAGGACGGCGAACCCCACAGATACGCAGTATTTT.

This sequence joins TRBV2 and TRBJ1-2; no definite D call. The CDR3 runs 13 residues. In germline, CDR1 is SNHLY, CDR2 FYNNEI. Trimming pared 7 bases from V and 1 base from J, leaving 10 bases between. CDR3 nucleotides: TGTGCCAGCATTAGGCGGATTAACTATGGCTACACCTTC. It translates to CASIRRINYGYTF.

This clonotype turned up a few times. The chain links TRBV3-1 to TRBJ1-5; D ambiguous. The CDR3 has 13 residues. V dropped 4 bases and J dropped 2 bases, with 6 bases sitting between them. Germline V gene sequence: CDR1 LGHDT, CDR2 YNNKEL (reference sequence). CDR3 residues: CASSPSRNQPQHF. The CDR3 DNA sequence: TGTGCCAGCAGCCCCTCGCGCAATCAGCCCCAGCATTTT.

The V and J genes are TRBV20-1 and TRBJ1-5; a weak D match, TRBD1 (5 bases). Germline V gene sequence: CDR1 DFQATT, CDR2 SNEGSKA (reference sequence). This CDR3 spans 16 amino acids. The V and J ends lost 1 base and 2 bases respectively, with 15 bases between them. CDR3 nucleotide sequence: TGCAGTGCTAGAGCCCCCCAGAGGGGCGGCAATCAGCCCCAGCATTTT. Protein product: CSARAPQRGGNQPQHF.

Many counts were recorded for this clonotype. The V and J genes are TRBV27 and TRBJ1-2, with D uncertain. Between the trimmed V and J ends, which lost 6 bases and 8 bases, there was a span of 22 bases. Per the germline V gene, CDR1 is MNHEY and CDR2 is SMNVEV (reference sequence). This CDR3 is built from 15 residues. CDR3 sequence (DNA): TGTGCCAGCAGACGACCCGGCGGGTCTCCGGGGGGCTACACCTTC. It encodes CASRRPGGSPGGYTF.

Regarding this clonotype: A much larger clone lies one base from this, so it may be a read error. The chain carries TRBV6-2 or TRBV6-3 and TRBJ2-3; the D call may be TRBD1 or TRBD2 (5 bases each). The CDR3 length is 20 residues. CDR1 MNHEY and CDR2 SVGEGT come from the germline V gene. The CDR3 reads CASSYDPRAAELYSTDAQYF. The DNA for the CDR3 is TGTGCCAGCAGTTACGACCCCAGGGCAGCGGAACTATATAGCACAGATGCGCAGTATTTT.